One sample yielded the 16 T cell receptor beta chains listed below, sequenced in a study of identical twins. MiXCR, applied by TCRdb to the 5' RACE reads, yields one record per CDR3 protein. This sample has approximately 600,000 distinct CDR3 sequences, with around a tenth found just once. These data also featured in a second study, about yellow fever vaccine responses in identical twins.

The sample comprised PBMCs. The source of these receptors is a woman younger than 30 in good health.

The table lists this clonotype with a few counts. The chain links TRBV5-1 to TRBJ2-1, with 12 bases that match TRBD2. In germline, CDR1 is SGHRS, CDR2 YFSETQ. Germline trimming cut 1 base from V and 1 base from J; bases unmatched to any gene: 6. The CDR3 totals 18 residues. This CDR3 is CASSLPMTSGGSYNEQFF. The CDR3 nucleotides are TGCGCCAGCAGCTTGCCGATGACTAGCGGGGGTTCCTACAATGAGCAGTTCTTC.

This clonotype was counted ten times or more. CDR3 bases: TGTGCCAGCAGCACCCAACAGGGGTACACTGAAGCTTTCTTT. Translating gives CASSTQQGYTEAFF. The genes are TRBV5-4 and TRBJ1-1, with TRBD1 matching over 7 bases. The length of the CDR3 is 14 residues. V lost 4 bases, J lost 3 bases, and 6 bases stayed unmatched. Germline values: CDR1 SGHNT, CDR2 YYREEE (reference sequence).

The chain carries TRBV7-6 and TRBJ2-5; 9 bases map to TRBD1. The CDR3 is 14 amino acids. Unmatched junction bases numbered 4, after V lost 5 bases and J lost 3 bases. Germline V gives CDR1 SGHVS, CDR2 FNYEAQ. The CDR3 reads CASSMRTGEETQYF. In nucleotides, the CDR3 is TGTGCCAGCAGCATGCGGACAGGGGAAGAGACCCAGTACTTC. The full variable domain, rest sourced from reference TRBV7-6 and TRBJ2-5, is GAGVSQSPRYKVTKRGQDVALRCDPISGHVSLYWYRQALGQGPEFLTYFNYEAQQDKSGLPNDRFSAERPEGSISTLTIQRTEQRDSAMYRCASSMRTGEETQYFGPGTRLLVL.

The table lists this clonotype with a count of one. The chain links TRBV6-1 to TRBJ2-7; D is possibly TRBD2 (5 bases). Germline V gene lookup returns CDR1 MNHNS and CDR2 SASEGT. The CDR3 is 13 residues long. V was shortened by 7 bases and J by 4 bases, with 14 bases between the two germline ends. Written as DNA, the CDR3 is TGTGCCAGCACCGCCCGGGATACTTACGAGCAGTACTTC. Translated: CASTARDTYEQYF.

This clonotype occurred many times. This rearrangement joins TRBV29-1 to TRBJ2-3; D perhaps matches TRBD1 (6 bases). CDR3 length: 15 amino acids. Germline V gene sequence: CDR1 SQVTM, CDR2 ANQGSEA. Trimming took 6 bases from V and 2 from J, leaving 18 bases between them. CDR3 amino acids: CSVLNTGRSTDTQYF. CDR3 DNA: TGCAGCGTACTAAACACAGGGCGCTCCACAGATACGCAGTATTTT.

CDR3: CARRVVSGRPDTQYF. CDR3 nucleotide sequence: TGTGCCAGAAGGGTGGTCAGCGGGAGACCAGATACGCAGTATTTT. This sequence joins TRBV5-3 and TRBJ2-3, with 8 bases identical to TRBD2. TRBV5-3 is flagged as an ORF with uncertain function. Trimming removed 5 bases from V and 4 bases from J; junction bases left unmatched: 9. The CDR3 has 15 residues.

This clonotype was counted once. The chain links TRBV20-1 to TRBJ2-1, with 8 positions matching TRBD2. Trimming took 6 bases from V and 2 from J; bases not matched to a gene: 15. The CDR3 has 17 amino acids. Germline loops: CDR1 DFQATT, CDR2 SNEGSKA (reference sequence). CDR3 sequence reads: CSASGSGGHGPYNEQFF. The CDR3 DNA reads as TGCAGTGCAAGCGGGAGTGGCGGGCACGGCCCCTACAATGAGCAGTTCTTC.

The chain carries TRBV19 and TRBJ1-2, with 7 bases fitting TRBD1. Germline CDR1 reads LNHDA; CDR2 reads SQIVND (reference sequence). V lost 5 bases, J lost 3 bases, and 6 bases stayed unmatched. This CDR3 is built from 14 residues. CDR3 residues: CASSPSQGHYGYTF. The CDR3 nucleotides read TGTGCCAGTAGTCCTTCACAGGGGCACTATGGCTACACCTTC.

In this sample, this clonotype turned up many times. The V call is TRBV20-1, the J call TRBJ1-3, with D uncertain. The CDR3 runs 15 residues. V lost 0 bases and J lost 0, with 9 bases in between. Per germline, CDR1 DFQATT and CDR2 SNEGSKA (reference sequence). The CDR3 DNA reads as TGCAGTGCTAGAGATATCACCTTCTCTGGAAACACCATATATTTT. Translating it yields CSARDITFSGNTIYF.

With respect to this clonotype: One end of the junction varies from germline; a read error may be responsible. The chain carries TRBV14 and TRBJ2-6; maybe TRBD1 (6 bases). In germline, CDR1 is SGHDN, CDR2 FVKESK. The CDR3 has 15 residues. Written as DNA, the CDR3 is TGTGCCAGCAGCCCCTCCCGGTCAGGGGCCAACGTCCTGAGTTTC. Amino acids: CASSPSRSGANVLSF. Supplemented by reference TRBV14 and TRBJ2-6, the full variable domain reads EAGVTQFPSHSVIEKGQTVTLRCDPISGHDNLYWYRRVMGKEIKFLLHFVKESKQDESGMPNNRFLAERTGGTYSTLKVQPAELEDSGVYFCASSPSRSGANVLSFGAGSRLTVL.

This clonotype has a count of ten or more. This chain uses TRBV12-3 or TRBV12-4 with TRBJ2-3; no reliable D call. The CDR3 runs 11 residues. V was cut by 5 bases and J by 7 bases, with 7 bases left in between. CDR3 in amino acids: CASSPSHTQYF. The CDR3 coding sequence is TGTGCCAGCAGTCCCTCTCATACGCAGTATTTT.

This clonotype has ten or more counts. The rearrangement uses TRBV29-1 and TRBJ2-1, with 9 bases matching TRBD1. CDR1 and CDR2 from the germline V gene are SQVTM and ANQGSEA. This CDR3 spans 15 amino acids. With 6 bases clipped from V and 0 bases from J, the junction kept 6 bases outside the gene matches. The CDR3 nucleotides read TGCAGCGTCGCCAAGACAGGGGGCTCCTACAATGAGCAGTTCTTC. Protein: CSVAKTGGSYNEQFF.

This clonotype was seen ten or more times. CDR3 residues: CASSYGQGGDEQYF. DNA for the CDR3: TGTGCCAGCAGCTACGGACAGGGTGGAGACGAGCAGTACTTC. The V call is TRBV7-9, the J call TRBJ2-7, with TRBD1 matching over 8 bases. Germline CDR1 SEHNR, CDR2 FQNEAQ (reference sequence). V shed 4 bases and J 5 bases; nucleotides not matched to a gene: 7. The CDR3 contains 14 residues.

The rearrangement links TRBV30 to TRBJ2-2; possibly TRBD2 for D (6 bases). Trimming removed 6 bases from V and 3 bases from J, with 14 bases in between. The CDR3 is 14 amino acids. Germline lookup yields CDR1 GTSNPN and CDR2 SVGIG (reference sequence). This chain's CDR3 is CACLMGLYTGELFF. CDR3 sequence (DNA): TGTGCCTGCTTGATGGGACTCTACACCGGGGAGCTGTTTTTT.

V is TRBV7-8 and J is TRBJ2-7, with 9 nucleotides matching TRBD2. Germline CDR1 is SGHVS and CDR2 is FQNEAQ. There are 15 residues in the CDR3. V dropped 3 bases and J dropped 6; count of bases not matched to a gene: 9. CDR3 DNA: TGTGCCAGCAGCTTCCTTAGCGGGAGCAGCAGCGAGCAGTACTTC. Amino acid sequence: CASSFLSGSSSEQYF.

This clonotype showed up just a few times. V gene TRBV15 combines with J gene TRBJ2-7; D is perhaps TRBD1 (5 bases). Per the germline V gene, CDR1 is LNHNV and CDR2 is YYDKDF (reference sequence). V lost 1 base to trimming and J lost 5 bases, with 12 bases between them. The CDR3 contains 14 residues. CDR3 nucleotide sequence: TGTGCCACCAGCAGAGGACTCCAGGGCCACGAGCAGTACTTC. Encoded protein: CATSRGLQGHEQYF. The entire variable domain, with the rest obtained from reference TRBV15 and TRBJ2-7, is as follows: DAMVIQNPRYQVTQFGKPVTLSCSQTLNHNVMYWYQQKSSQAPKLLFHYYDKDFNNEADTPDNFQSRRPNTSFCFLDIRSPGLGDTAMYLCATSRGLQGHEQYFGPGTRLTVT.